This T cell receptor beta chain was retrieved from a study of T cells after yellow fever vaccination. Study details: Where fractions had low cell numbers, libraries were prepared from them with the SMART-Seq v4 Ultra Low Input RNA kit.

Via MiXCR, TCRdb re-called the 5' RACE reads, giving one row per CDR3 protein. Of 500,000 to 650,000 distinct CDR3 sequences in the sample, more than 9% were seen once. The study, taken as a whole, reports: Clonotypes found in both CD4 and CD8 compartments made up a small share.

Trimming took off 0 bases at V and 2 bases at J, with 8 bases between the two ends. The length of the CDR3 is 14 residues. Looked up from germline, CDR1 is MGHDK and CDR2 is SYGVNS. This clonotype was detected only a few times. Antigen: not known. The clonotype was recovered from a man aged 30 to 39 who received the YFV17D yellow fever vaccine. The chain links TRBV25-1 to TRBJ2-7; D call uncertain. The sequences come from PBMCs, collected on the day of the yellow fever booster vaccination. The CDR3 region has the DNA TGTGCCAGCAGTGAATATGTCCCTCCCTACGAGCAGTACTTC. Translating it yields CASSEYVPPYEQYF.